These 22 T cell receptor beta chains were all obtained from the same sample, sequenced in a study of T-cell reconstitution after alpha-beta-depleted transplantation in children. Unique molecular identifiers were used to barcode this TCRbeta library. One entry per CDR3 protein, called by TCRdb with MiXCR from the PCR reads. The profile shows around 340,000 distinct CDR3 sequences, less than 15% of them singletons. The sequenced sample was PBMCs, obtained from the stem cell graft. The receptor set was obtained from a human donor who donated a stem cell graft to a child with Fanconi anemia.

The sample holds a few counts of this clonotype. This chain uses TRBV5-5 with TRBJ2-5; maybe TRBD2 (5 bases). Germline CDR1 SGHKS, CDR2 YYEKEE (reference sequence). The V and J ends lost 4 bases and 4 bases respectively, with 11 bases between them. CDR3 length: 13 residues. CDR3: CASSGPRGETQYF. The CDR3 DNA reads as TGTGCCAGCAGCGGTCCTCGGGGAGAGACCCAGTACTTC.

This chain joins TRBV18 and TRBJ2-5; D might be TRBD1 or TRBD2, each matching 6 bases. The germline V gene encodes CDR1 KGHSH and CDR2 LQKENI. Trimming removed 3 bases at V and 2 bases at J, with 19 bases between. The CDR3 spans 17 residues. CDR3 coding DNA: TGTGCCAGCTCACCCCCTATTCGGAGGGGGGTTCAAGAGACCCAGTACTTC. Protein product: CASSPPIRRGVQETQYF.

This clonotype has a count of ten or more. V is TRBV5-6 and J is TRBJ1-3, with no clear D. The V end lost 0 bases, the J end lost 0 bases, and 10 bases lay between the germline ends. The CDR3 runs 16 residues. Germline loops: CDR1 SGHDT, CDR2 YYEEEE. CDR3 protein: CASSLVGASSGNTIYF. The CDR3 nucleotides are TGTGCCAGCAGCTTGGTGGGTGCGAGCTCTGGAAACACCATATATTTT.

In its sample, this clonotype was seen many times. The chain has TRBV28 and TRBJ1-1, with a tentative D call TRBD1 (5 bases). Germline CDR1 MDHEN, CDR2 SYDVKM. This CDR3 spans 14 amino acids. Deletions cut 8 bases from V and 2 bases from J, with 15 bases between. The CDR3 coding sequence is TGTGCCAGCGGGGCTCCCCGGCGCAACACTGAAGCTTTCTTT. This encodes CASGAPRRNTEAFF.

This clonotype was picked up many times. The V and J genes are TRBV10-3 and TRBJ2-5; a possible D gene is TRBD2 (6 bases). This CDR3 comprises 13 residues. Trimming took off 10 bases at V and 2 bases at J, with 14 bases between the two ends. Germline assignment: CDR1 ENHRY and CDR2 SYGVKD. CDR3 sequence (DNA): TGTGCCACCCAAAGGGACTTTCAAGAGACCCAGTACTTC. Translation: CATQRDFQETQYF.

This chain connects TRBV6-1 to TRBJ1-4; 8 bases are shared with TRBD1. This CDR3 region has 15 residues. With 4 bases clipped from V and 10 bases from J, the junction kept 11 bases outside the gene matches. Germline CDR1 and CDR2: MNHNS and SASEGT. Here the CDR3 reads CASSAGVQGAGKLFF. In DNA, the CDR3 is TGTGCCAGCAGTGCGGGAGTGCAGGGGGCGGGAAAACTGTTTTTT.

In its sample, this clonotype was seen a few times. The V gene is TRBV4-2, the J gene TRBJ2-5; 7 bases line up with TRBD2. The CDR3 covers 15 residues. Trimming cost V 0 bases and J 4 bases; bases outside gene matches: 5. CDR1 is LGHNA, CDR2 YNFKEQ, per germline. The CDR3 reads CASSQEQASGETQYF. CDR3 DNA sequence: TGTGCCAGCAGCCAAGAACAGGCTAGCGGAGAGACCCAGTACTTC.

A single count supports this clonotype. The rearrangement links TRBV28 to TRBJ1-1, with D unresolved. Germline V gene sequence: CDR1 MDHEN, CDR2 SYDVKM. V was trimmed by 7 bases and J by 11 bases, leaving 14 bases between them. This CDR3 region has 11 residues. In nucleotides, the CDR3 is TGTGCCAGCAACGATCGTAAATGGGCTTTCTTT. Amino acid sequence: CASNDRKWAFF.

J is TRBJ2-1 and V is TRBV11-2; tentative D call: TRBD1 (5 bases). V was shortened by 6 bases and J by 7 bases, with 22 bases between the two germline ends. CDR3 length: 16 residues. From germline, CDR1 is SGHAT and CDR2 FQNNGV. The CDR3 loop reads CASRPLRAPGLNEQFF. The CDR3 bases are TGTGCCAGCAGACCCCTAAGGGCCCCAGGGTTAAATGAGCAGTTCTTC.

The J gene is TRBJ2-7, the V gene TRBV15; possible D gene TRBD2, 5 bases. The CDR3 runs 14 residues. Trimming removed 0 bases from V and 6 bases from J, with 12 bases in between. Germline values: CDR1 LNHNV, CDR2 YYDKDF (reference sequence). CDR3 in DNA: TGTGCCACCAGCAGAGAGAGGGCTTTCGGCGAGCAGTACTTC. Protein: CATSRERAFGEQYF.

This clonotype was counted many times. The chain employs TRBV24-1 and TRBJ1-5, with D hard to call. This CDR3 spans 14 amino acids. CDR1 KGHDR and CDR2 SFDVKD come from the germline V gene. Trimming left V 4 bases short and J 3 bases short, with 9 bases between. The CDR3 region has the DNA TGTGCCACCAGTGACGGCGGGTTCAATCAGCCCCAGCATTTT. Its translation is CATSDGGFNQPQHF.

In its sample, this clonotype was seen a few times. The CDR3 DNA is TGTGCCAGCAGCCCAGGACCAGGGGTCTATGGCTACACCTTC. Amino acid sequence: CASSPGPGVYGYTF. This chain links TRBV7-2 with TRBJ1-2, with D maybe TRBD1 (6 bases). Germline V lookup: CDR1 SGHTA, CDR2 FQGNSA. V lost 5 bases, J lost 4 bases, and 14 bases lay in between. This CDR3 is built from 14 residues. Combining the CDR3 with reference TRBV7-2 and TRBJ1-2 gives the whole variable domain GAGVSQSPSNKVTEKGKDVELRCDPISGHTALYWYRQSLGQGLEFLIYFQGNSAPDKSGLPSDRFSAERTGGSVSTLTIQRTQQEDSAVYLCASSPGPGVYGYTFGSGTRLTVV.

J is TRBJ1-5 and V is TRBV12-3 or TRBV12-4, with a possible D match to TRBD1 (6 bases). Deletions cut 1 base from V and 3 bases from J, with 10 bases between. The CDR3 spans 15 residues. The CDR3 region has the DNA TGTGCCAGCAGTTTAGAACAGGGCGACAATCAGCCCCAGCATTTT. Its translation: CASSLEQGDNQPQHF.

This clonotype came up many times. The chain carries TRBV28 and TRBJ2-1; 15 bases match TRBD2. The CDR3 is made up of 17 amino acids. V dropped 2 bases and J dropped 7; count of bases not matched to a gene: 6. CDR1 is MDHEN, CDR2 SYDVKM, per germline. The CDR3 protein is CASSLSIGLAGGNEQFF. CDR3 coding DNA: TGTGCCAGCAGTTTAAGTATCGGACTAGCGGGGGGGAATGAGCAGTTCTTC.

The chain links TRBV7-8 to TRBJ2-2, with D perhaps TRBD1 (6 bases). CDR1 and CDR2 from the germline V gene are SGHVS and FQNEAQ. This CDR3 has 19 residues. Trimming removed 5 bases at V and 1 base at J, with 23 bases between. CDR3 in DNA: TGTGCCAGCAGCCCCGGAGCGTCGGGACAAATTATGAACACCGGGGAGCTGTTTTTT. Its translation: CASSPGASGQIMNTGELFF.

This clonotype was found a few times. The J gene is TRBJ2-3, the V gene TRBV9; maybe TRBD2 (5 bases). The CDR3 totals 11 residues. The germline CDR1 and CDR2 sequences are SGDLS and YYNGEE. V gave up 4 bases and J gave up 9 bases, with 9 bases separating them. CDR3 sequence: CASSFPGTQYF. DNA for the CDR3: TGTGCCAGCAGCTTCCCGGGGACGCAGTATTTT.

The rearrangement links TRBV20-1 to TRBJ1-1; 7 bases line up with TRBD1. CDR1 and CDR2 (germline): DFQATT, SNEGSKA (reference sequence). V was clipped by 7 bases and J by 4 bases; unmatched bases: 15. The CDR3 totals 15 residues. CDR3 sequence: CSGPRNGGGGTEAFF. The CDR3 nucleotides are TGCAGTGGCCCCCGTAACGGAGGGGGCGGCACTGAAGCTTTCTTT.

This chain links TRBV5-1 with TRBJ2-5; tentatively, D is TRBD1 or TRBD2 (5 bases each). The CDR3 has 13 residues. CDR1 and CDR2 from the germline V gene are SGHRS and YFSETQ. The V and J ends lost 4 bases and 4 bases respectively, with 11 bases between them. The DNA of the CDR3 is TGCGCCAGCAGCCCCGGGACGGCAGAGACCCAGTACTTC. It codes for CASSPGTAETQYF.

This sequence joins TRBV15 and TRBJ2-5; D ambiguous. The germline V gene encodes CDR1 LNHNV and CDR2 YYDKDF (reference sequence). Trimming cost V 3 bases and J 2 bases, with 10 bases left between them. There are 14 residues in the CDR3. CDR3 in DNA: TGTGCCACCAGCAGGAGCAGGAATCAAGAGACCCAGTACTTC. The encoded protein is CATSRSRNQETQYF.

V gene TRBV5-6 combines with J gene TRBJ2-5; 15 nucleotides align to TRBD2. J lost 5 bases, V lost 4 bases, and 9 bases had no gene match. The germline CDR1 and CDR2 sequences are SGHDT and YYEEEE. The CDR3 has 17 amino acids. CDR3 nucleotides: TGTGCCAGCAGCCACGGACTAGCGGGGGGGCGAGGGGAGACCCAGTACTTC. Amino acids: CASSHGLAGGRGETQYF. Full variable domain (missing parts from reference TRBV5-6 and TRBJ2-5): DAGVTQSPTHLIKTRGQQVTLRCSPKSGHDTVSWYQQALGQGPQFIFQYYEEEERQRGNFPDRFSGHQFPNYSSELNVNALLLGDSALYLCASSHGLAGGRGETQYFGPGTRLLVL.

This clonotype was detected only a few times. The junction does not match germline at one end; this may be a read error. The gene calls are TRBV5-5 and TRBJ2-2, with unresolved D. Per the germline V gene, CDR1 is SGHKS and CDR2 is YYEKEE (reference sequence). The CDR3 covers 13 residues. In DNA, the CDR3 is TGTGCCAGCACCTTGTATCACACCGGGGAGCTGTTTTTT. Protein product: CASTLYHTGELFF.

The CDR3 region has the DNA TGTGCCAGCAGCTTTACAGGGAGTCCGCGGAATTCACCCCTCCACTTT. Its protein product is CASSFTGSPRNSPLHF. The V gene is TRBV7-2, the J gene TRBJ1-6, with D perhaps matching TRBD1 (6 bases). V lost 3 bases and J lost 7, with 16 bases in between. The germline CDR1 and CDR2 sequences are SGHTA and FQGNSA. The CDR3 runs 16 residues. The complete variable domain, with remaining parts taken from reference TRBV7-2 and TRBJ1-6, reads GAGVSQSPSNKVTEKGKDVELRCDPISGHTALYWYRQSLGQGLEFLIYFQGNSAPDKSGLPSDRFSAERTGGSVSTLTIQRTQQEDSAVYLCASSFTGSPRNSPLHFGNGTRLTVT.